Listed here are 5 T cell receptor beta chains from one sample, sequenced in a study of cytomegalovirus exposure and HLA in healthy donors. Primers for the PCR totalled 60 Vbeta and 13 Jbeta. The data were produced by immunoSEQ multiplex PCR, yet TCRdb's version contains in-frame clones alone and is incomplete. The sample holds 150,000 to 200,000 clones, 65% to 80% seen once. Sequenced sample: PBMCs. These receptors originate from a woman aged 40 to 55 in good health and CMV-seropositive.

The genes are TRBV6-1 and TRBJ1-2; 8 bases fit TRBD1. CDR1 MNHNS and CDR2 SASEGT come from the germline V gene. CDR3 size: 15 residues. With 7 bases clipped from V and 2 bases from J, the junction kept 9 bases outside the gene matches. The CDR3 is CASKGQGLINYGYTF. The CDR3 DNA reads as TGTGCCAGCAAAGGACAGGGATTAATCAACTATGGCTACACCTTC.

The V gene is TRBV6-1, the J gene TRBJ2-3, with no clear D. Germline CDR1 and CDR2: MNHNS and SASEGT. The CDR3 is 15 residues long. Trimming shortened V by 3 bases and J by 0 bases, and 10 bases separated the two germline ends. This chain's CDR3 is CASSEGRLSTDTQYF. The CDR3, as DNA: TGTGCCAGCAGTGAGGGCAGATTGAGCACAGATACGCAGTATTTT.

The chain links TRBV19 to TRBJ2-1; D may be TRBD2 (6 bases). The V gene's germline CDR1 is LNHDA and CDR2 SQIVND (reference sequence). The CDR3 length is 13 residues. The ends were cut back, 6 bases at V and 7 bases at J, with 13 bases in the middle. The DNA for the CDR3 is TGTGCCAGTAGCCCTACCCGGGGGAATGAGCAGTTCTTC. As protein: CASSPTRGNEQFF. The full variable domain, rest sourced from reference TRBV19 and TRBJ2-1, is DGGITQSPKYLFRKEGQNVTLSCEQNLNHDAMYWYRQDPGQGLRLIYYSQIVNDFQKGDIAEGYSVSREKKESFPLTVTSAQKNPTAFYLCASSPTRGNEQFFGPGTRLTVL.

V usage is TRBV28 and J usage is TRBJ1-2; 9 nucleotides match TRBD1. Germline V gene lookup returns CDR1 MDHEN and CDR2 SYDVKM. This CDR3 contains 12 residues. With V trimmed by 10 bases and J by 8 bases, 8 bases remained unmatched. The CDR3 DNA reads as TGTGCCACCCAGGACAGGGGCCGCGGCTACACCTTC. Its translation: CATQDRGRGYTF.

V usage is TRBV6-6 and J usage is TRBJ2-2, with D perhaps TRBD2 (5 bases). The CDR3 runs to 15 residues. With 7 bases removed from V and 4 bases from J, the gap between germline ends came to 16 bases. Germline V CDR1 and CDR2: MNHNY, SVGAGI (reference sequence). This CDR3 reads CASTHRGGGTGELFF. The DNA for the CDR3 is TGTGCCAGCACCCACCGGGGTGGAGGCACCGGGGAGCTGTTTTTT.